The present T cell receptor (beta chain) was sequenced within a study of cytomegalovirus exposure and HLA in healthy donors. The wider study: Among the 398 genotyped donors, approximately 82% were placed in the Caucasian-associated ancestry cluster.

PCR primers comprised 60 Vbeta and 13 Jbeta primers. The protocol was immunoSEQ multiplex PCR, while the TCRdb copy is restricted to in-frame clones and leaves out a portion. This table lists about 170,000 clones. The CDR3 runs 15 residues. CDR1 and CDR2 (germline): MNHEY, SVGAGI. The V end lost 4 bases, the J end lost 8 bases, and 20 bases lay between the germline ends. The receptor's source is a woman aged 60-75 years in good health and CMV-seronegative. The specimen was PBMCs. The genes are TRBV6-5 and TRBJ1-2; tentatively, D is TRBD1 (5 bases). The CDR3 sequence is CASSSANKGVKGYTF. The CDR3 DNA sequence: TGTGCCAGCAGTTCAGCAAATAAAGGGGTAAAAGGCTACACCTTC.